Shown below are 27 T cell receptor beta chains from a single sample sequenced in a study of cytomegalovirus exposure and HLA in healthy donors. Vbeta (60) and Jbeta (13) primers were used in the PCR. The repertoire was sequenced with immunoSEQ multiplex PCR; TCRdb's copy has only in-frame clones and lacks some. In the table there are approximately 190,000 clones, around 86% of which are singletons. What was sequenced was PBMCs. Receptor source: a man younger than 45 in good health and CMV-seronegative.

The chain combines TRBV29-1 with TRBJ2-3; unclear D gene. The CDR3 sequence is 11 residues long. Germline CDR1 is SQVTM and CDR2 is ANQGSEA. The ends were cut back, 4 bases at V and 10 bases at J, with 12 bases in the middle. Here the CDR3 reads CSVVDPGAQYF. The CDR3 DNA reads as TGCAGCGTTGTGGATCCGGGTGCGCAGTATTTT.

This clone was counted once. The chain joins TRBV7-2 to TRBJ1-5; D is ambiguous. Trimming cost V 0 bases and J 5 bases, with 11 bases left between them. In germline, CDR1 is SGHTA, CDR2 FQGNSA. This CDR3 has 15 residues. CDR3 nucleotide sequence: TGTGCCAGCAGCTTAGCTTTCGGGATAGATCAGCCCCAGCATTTT. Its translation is CASSLAFGIDQPQHF.

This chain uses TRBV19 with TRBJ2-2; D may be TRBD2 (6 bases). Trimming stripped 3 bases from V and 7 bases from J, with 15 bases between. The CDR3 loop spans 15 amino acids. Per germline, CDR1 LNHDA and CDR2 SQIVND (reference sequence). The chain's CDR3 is CASSISTSWDGELFF. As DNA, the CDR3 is TGTGCCAGTAGTATTTCGACTAGTTGGGACGGGGAGCTGTTTTTT.

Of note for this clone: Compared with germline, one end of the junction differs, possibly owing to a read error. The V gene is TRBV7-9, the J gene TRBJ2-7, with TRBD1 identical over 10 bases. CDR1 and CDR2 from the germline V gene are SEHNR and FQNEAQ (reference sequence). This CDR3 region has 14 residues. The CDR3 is CSSSFGTGVHEQYF. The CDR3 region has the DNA TGTTCCAGCAGTTTCGGGACAGGGGTCCACGAGCAGTACTTC.

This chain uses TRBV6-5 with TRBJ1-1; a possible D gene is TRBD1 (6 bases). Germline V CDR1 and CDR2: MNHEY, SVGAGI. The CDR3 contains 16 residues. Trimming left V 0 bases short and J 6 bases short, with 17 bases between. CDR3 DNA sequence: TGTGCCAGCAGTTACTCGAAGGGGACAAGGTACTCTGAAGCTTTCTTT. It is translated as CASSYSKGTRYSEAFF.

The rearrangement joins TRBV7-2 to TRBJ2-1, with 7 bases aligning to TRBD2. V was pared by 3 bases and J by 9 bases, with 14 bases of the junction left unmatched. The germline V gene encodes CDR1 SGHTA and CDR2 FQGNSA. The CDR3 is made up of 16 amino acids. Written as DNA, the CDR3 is TGTGCCAGCAGCTTCCACGCCGGGAGGATTGTGGCTGAGCAGTTCTTC. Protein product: CASSFHAGRIVAEQFF.

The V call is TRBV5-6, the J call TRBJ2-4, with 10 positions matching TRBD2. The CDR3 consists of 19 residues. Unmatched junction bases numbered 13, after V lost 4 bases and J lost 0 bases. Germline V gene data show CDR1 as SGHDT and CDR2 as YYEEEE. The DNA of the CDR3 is TGTGCCAGCAGCCGCACAGTGACTAGCGGGTCTTCAGCCAAAAACATTCAGTACTTC. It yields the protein CASSRTVTSGSSAKNIQYF.

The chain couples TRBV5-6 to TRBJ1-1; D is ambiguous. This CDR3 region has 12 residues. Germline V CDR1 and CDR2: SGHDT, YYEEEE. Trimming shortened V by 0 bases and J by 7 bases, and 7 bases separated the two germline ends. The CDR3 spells CASSLGTFEAFF. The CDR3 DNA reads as TGTGCCAGCAGCTTGGGAACATTTGAAGCTTTCTTT.

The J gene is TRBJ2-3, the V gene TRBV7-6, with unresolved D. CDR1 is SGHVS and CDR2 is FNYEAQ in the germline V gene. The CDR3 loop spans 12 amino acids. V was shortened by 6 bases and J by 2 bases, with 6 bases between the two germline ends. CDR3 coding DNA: TGTGCCAGCAGGGGCCCCACAGATACGCAGTATTTT. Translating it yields CASRGPTDTQYF. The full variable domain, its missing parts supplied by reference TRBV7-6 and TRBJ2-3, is GAGVSQSPRYKVTKRGQDVALRCDPISGHVSLYWYRQALGQGPEFLTYFNYEAQQDKSGLPNDRFSAERPEGSISTLTIQRTEQRDSAMYRCASRGPTDTQYFGPGTRLTVL.

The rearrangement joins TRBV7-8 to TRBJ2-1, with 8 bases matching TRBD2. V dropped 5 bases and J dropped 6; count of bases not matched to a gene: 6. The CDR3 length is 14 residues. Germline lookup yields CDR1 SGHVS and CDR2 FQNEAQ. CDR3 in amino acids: CASSQRGLGNEQFF. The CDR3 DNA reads TGTGCCAGCAGCCAGAGGGGACTAGGCAATGAGCAGTTCTTC.

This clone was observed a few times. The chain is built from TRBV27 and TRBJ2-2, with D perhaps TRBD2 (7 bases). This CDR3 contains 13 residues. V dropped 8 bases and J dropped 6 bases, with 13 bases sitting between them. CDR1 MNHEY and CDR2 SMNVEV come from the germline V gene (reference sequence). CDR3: CASLGGGAGELFF. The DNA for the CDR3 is TGTGCCAGCTTGGGGGGGGGCGCCGGGGAGCTGTTTTTT.

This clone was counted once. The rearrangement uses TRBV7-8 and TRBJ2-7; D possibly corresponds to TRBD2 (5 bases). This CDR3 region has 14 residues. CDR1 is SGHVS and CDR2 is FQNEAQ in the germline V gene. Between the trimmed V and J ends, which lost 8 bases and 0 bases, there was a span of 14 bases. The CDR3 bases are TGTGCCAGCGGACTCCAAGGGAGCTCCTACGAGCAGTACTTC. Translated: CASGLQGSSYEQYF.

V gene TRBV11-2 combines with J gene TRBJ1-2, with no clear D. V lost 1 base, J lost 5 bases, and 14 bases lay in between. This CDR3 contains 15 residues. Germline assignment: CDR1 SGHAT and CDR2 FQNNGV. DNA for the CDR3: TGTGCCAGCAGCTTAGTTATGGGCTCGGGGTATGGCTACACCTTC. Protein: CASSLVMGSGYGYTF.

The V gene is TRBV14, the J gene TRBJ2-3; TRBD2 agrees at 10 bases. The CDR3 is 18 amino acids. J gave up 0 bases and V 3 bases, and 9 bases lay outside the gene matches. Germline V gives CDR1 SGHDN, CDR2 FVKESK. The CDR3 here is CASSQYPLAGISTDTQYF. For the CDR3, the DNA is TGTGCCAGCAGCCAGTATCCACTAGCGGGGATTAGCACAGATACGCAGTATTTT.

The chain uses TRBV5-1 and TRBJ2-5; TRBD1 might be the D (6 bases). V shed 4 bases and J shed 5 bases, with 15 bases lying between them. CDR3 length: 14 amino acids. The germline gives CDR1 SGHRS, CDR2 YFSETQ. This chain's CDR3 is CASSAQDRSETQYF. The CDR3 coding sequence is TGCGCCAGCAGCGCCCAGGACAGATCTGAGACCCAGTACTTC.

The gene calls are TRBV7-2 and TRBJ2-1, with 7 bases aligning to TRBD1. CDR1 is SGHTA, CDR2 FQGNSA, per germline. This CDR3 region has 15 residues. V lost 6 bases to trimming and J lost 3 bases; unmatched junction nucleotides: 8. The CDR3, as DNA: TGTGCCAGCAGGACCAACAGGGGCCACTACAATGAGCAGTTCTTC. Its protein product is CASRTNRGHYNEQFF.

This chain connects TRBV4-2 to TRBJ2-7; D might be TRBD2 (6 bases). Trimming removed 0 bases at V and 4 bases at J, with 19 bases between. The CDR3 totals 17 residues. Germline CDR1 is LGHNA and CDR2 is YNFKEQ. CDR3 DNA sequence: TGTGCCAGCAGCCAAGAGGGGGGAGCGGCCCCCTTTTACGAGCAGTACTTC. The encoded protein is CASSQEGGAAPFYEQYF.

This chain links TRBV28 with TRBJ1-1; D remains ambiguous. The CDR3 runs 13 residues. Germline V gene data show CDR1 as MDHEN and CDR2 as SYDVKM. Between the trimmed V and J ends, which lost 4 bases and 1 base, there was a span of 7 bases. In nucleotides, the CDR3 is TGTGCCAGCAGTTCACAGCCGAACACTGAAGCTTTCTTT. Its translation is CASSSQPNTEAFF.

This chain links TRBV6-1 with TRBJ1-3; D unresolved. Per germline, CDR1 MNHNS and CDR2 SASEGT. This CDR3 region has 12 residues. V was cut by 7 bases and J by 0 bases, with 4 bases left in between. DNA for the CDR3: TGTGCCAGCATTTACTCTGGAAACACCATATATTTT. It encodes CASIYSGNTIYF.

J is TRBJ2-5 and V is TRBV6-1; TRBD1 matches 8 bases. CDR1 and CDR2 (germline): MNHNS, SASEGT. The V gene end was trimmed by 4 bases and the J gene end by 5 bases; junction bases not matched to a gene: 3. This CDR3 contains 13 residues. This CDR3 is CASSVQGEETQYF. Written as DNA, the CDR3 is TGTGCCAGCAGTGTACAGGGGGAGGAGACCCAGTACTTC.

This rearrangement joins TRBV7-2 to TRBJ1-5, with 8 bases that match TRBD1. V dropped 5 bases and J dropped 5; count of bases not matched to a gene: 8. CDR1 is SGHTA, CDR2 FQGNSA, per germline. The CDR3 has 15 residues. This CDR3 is CASSARTGPYQPQHF. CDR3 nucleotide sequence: TGTGCCAGCAGCGCGCGGACAGGGCCCTATCAGCCCCAGCATTTT.

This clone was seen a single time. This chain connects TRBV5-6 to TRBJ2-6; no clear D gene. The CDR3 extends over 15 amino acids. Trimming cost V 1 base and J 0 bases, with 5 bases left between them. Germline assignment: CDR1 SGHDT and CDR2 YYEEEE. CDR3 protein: CASSLLSSGANVLTF. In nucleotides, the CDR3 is TGTGCCAGCAGCTTGTTGAGCTCTGGGGCCAACGTCCTGACTTTC.

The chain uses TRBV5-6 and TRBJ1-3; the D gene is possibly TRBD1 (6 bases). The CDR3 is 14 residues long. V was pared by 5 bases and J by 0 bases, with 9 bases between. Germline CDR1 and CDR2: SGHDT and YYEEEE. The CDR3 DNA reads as TGTGCCAGCAGTGGGGACAACTCTGGAAACACCATATATTTT. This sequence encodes CASSGDNSGNTIYF.

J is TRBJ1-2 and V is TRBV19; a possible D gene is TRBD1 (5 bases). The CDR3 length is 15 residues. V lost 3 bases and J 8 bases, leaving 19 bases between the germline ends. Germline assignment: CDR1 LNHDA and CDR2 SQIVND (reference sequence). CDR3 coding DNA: TGTGCCAGTAGTATCGCGGGACCCCTCCTGAGGGGCTACACCTTC. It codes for CASSIAGPLLRGYTF.

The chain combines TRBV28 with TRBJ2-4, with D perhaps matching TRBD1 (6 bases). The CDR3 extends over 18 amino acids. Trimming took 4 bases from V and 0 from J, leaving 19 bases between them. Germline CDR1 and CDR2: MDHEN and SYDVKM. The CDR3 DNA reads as TGTGCCAGCAGTTCCTCACTTCAGGGGACGTTAGCCAAAAACATTCAGTACTTC. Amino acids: CASSSSLQGTLAKNIQYF.

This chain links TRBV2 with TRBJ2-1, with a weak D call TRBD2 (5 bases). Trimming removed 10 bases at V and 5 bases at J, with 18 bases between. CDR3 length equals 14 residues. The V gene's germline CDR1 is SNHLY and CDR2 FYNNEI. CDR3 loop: CATRSGRTDNEQFF. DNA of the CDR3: TGTGCCACCCGAAGCGGCAGGACGGACAATGAGCAGTTCTTC.

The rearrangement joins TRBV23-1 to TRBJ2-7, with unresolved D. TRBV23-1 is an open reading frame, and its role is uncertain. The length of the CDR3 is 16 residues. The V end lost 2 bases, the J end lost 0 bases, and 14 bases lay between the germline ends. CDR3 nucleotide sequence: TGCGCCAGCAGTCAAAAATGCCACCCGAGCTCCTACGAGCAGTACTTC. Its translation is CASSQKCHPSSYEQYF.